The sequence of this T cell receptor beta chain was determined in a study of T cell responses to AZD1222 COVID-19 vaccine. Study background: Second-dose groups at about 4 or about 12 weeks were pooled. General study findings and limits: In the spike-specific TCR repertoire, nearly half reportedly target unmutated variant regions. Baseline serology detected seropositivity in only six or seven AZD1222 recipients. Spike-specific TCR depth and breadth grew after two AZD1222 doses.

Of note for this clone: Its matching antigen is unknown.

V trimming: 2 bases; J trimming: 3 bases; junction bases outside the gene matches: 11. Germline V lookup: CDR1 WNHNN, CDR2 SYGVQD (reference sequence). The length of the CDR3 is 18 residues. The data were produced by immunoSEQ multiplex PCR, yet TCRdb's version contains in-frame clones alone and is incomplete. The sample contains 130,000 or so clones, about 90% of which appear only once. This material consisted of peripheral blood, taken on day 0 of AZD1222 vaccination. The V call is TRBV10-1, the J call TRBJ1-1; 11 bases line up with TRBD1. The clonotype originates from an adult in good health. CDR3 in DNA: TGCGCCAGCAGTGAGGCCCGGACAGGGGGCGCCTCGGACACTGAAGCTTTCTTT. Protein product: CASSEARTGGASDTEAFF.